A single sample gave rise to the 30 T cell receptor beta chains below, sequenced in a study of CD8+CD57+ T cells in acquired aplastic anemia. Template material for TCR beta VDJ and CDR3 profiling consisted of genomic DNA. Via MiXCR, TCRdb re-called the reads, giving one row per CDR3 protein. This sample has hundreds of thousands of distinct CDR3 sequences, with approximately 55% found just once. Input material: sorted CD4+, CD8+, or CD8+CD57+ T cells (not recorded which) from PBMCs. The receptors were gathered from a human donor with severe aplastic anemia or a healthy control (not recorded which).

Many counts were recorded for this clonotype. The V and J genes are TRBV4-2 and TRBJ1-1, with a tentative D call TRBD1 (6 bases). There are 13 residues in the CDR3. Germline CDR1 reads LGHNA; CDR2 reads YNFKEQ. The V end lost 3 bases, the J end lost 3 bases, and 8 bases lay between the germline ends. The CDR3 region is CASSQGGHTEAFF. The DNA for the CDR3 is TGTGCCAGCAGCCAGGGGGGGCACACTGAAGCTTTCTTT.

This clonotype was seen at least ten times. The rearrangement links TRBV5-6 to TRBJ2-7; D is perhaps TRBD2 (6 bases). Trimming removed 2 bases at V and 2 bases at J, with 14 bases between. Germline values: CDR1 SGHDT, CDR2 YYEEEE. The CDR3 runs to 15 residues. The CDR3 spells CASSFTAGPTYEQYF. The CDR3 region has the DNA TGTGCCAGCAGCTTTACGGCGGGACCTACCTACGAGCAGTACTTC.

In this sample, this clonotype turned up many times. The V and J genes are TRBV6-2 or TRBV6-3 and TRBJ1-6, with unresolved D. V lost 4 bases to trimming and J lost 7 bases, with 11 bases between them. Germline CDR1 MNHEY, CDR2 SVGEGT. The CDR3 covers 14 residues. The CDR3 nucleotides are TGTGCCAGCAGTTCAGTCTTCGGGAATTCACCCCTCCACTTT. Protein product: CASSSVFGNSPLHF.

This clonotype occurred many times. This chain connects TRBV7-3 to TRBJ2-3, with D maybe TRBD1 (6 bases). The CDR3 is 15 residues long. The germline gives CDR1 SGHTA, CDR2 FQGTGA. The V and J ends lost 5 bases and 6 bases respectively, with 18 bases between them. CDR3 residues: CASSQGGWSPDTQYF. CDR3 nucleotide sequence: TGTGCCAGCAGCCAAGGGGGATGGTCCCCCGATACGCAGTATTTT.

The chain joins TRBV28 to TRBJ1-2; D is unclear. Germline CDR1 reads MDHEN; CDR2 reads SYDVKM. Trimming left V 8 bases short and J 8 bases short, with 24 bases between. CDR3 size: 15 residues. The CDR3, as DNA: TGTGCCAGCCTGGTGTCCGCGGGATTTTCTAGGGGCTACACCTTC. It specifies CASLVSAGFSRGYTF.

The chain employs TRBV20-1 and TRBJ2-1; the D gene is possibly TRBD2 (5 bases). This CDR3 is 12 amino acids long. V lost 6 bases and J 10 bases, leaving 16 bases between the germline ends. CDR1 DFQATT and CDR2 SNEGSKA come from the germline V gene (reference sequence). This CDR3 reads CSAPTRANEQFF. The CDR3, as DNA: TGCAGTGCCCCCACGAGGGCTAACGAGCAGTTCTTC.

The chain uses TRBV3-1 and TRBJ2-3; 7 positions agree with TRBD2. There are 17 residues in the CDR3. Germline-derived CDR1 and CDR2 are LGHDT and YNNKEL (reference sequence). V trimming: 3 bases; J trimming: 0 bases; junction bases outside the gene matches: 9. The CDR3 reads CASSQPTGGGSTDTQYF. Here the CDR3 DNA reads TGTGCCAGCAGCCAGCCGACGGGCGGGGGAAGCACAGATACGCAGTATTTT.

This clonotype appeared a single time. This chain links TRBV29-1 with TRBJ2-5; 7 bases map to TRBD1. Germline loops: CDR1 SQVTM, CDR2 ANQGSEA. CDR3 size: 14 residues. V lost 4 bases and J lost 5; bases outside the gene matches: 10. DNA of the CDR3: TGCAGCGTTGCGGGCAGGGGCAGGGGGGAGACCCAGTACTTC. Protein product: CSVAGRGRGETQYF.

This clonotype was seen ten or more times. The rearrangement links TRBV20-1 to TRBJ1-4, with D perhaps matching TRBD1 (5 bases). The germline V gene encodes CDR1 DFQATT and CDR2 SNEGSKA (reference sequence). This CDR3 is built from 13 residues. V shed 2 bases and J shed 8 bases, with 12 bases lying between them. This CDR3 is CSARTPGREKLFF. The CDR3 DNA reads TGCAGTGCTAGAACCCCAGGGAGAGAAAAACTGTTTTTT.

This chain links TRBV20-1 with TRBJ1-1; D remains unclear. Trimming pared 6 bases from V and 1 base from J, leaving 12 bases between. Germline V lookup: CDR1 DFQATT, CDR2 SNEGSKA (reference sequence). This CDR3 is built from 13 residues. CDR3 residues: CSASAQANTEAFF. The CDR3 nucleotides are TGCAGTGCGAGTGCGCAGGCGAACACTGAAGCTTTCTTT.

This chain links TRBV7-9 with TRBJ2-5; D uncertain. The CDR3 extends over 13 amino acids. V dropped 5 bases and J dropped 8 bases, with 15 bases sitting between them. Germline V CDR1 and CDR2: SEHNR, FQNEAQ (reference sequence). CDR3 in amino acids: CASSRPGSRTQYF. DNA for the CDR3: TGTGCCAGCAGCCGCCCGGGCAGCCGAACCCAGTACTTC.

The sample holds many counts of this clonotype. The V gene is TRBV20-1, the J gene TRBJ2-3, with 7 bases fitting TRBD1. Germline V gene sequence: CDR1 DFQATT, CDR2 SNEGSKA (reference sequence). V was clipped by 6 bases and J by 0 bases; unmatched bases: 6. This CDR3 is built from 14 residues. CDR3 DNA: TGCAGTGCCCCCCTGACAGGGAGCACAGATACGCAGTATTTT. Its protein is CSAPLTGSTDTQYF.

V is TRBV15 and J is TRBJ2-1; no reliable D call. The CDR3 totals 14 residues. Trimming removed 0 bases at V and 7 bases at J, with 10 bases between. Per germline, CDR1 LNHNV and CDR2 YYDKDF (reference sequence). The CDR3, as DNA: TGTGCCACCAGCAGAGAACTCATAGGGAATGAGCAGTTCTTC. This codes for CATSRELIGNEQFF.

J is TRBJ2-1 and V is TRBV6-5; TRBD2 matches 14 bases. The CDR3 totals 15 residues. V was pared by 6 bases and J by 7 bases, with 5 bases of the junction left unmatched. The germline CDR1 and CDR2 sequences are MNHEY and SVGAGI. The CDR3 DNA sequence: TGTGCCAGCAGACGGACTAGCGGGGGGTTGAATGAGCAGTTCTTC. Translating gives CASRRTSGGLNEQFF.

This clonotype was seen only a few times. The genes are TRBV7-3 and TRBJ2-7, with 11 bases that match TRBD1. In germline, CDR1 is SGHTA, CDR2 FQGTGA. J gave up 10 bases and V 3 bases, and 8 bases lay outside the gene matches. The CDR3 runs 14 residues. In nucleotides, the CDR3 is TGTGCCAGCAGCTTTGGAGGACAGGGGGCAGGACAGTACTTC. The encoded protein is CASSFGGQGAGQYF.

The chain is built from TRBV29-1 and TRBJ2-2; unclear D gene. Germline CDR1 SQVTM, CDR2 ANQGSEA. This CDR3 comprises 11 residues. Trimming took 4 bases from V and 4 from J, leaving 4 bases between them. CDR3 sequence (DNA): TGCAGCGTTGCCGTCACCGGGGAGCTGTTTTTT. Protein: CSVAVTGELFF.

This clonotype was observed a handful of times. This chain joins TRBV20-1 and TRBJ1-1; tentative D call: TRBD1 (6 bases). Germline V gene data show CDR1 as DFQATT and CDR2 as SNEGSKA (reference sequence). The CDR3 length is 11 residues. Trimming stripped 5 bases from V and 9 bases from J, with 13 bases between. The CDR3 is CSAFPGTKAFF. CDR3 coding DNA: TGCAGTGCTTTCCCGGGGACAAAAGCTTTCTTT.

On this clonotype itself: The CDR3 does not close with the conserved phenylalanine or tryptophan, likely indicating a read error. No DNA is shown, since the ends of the CDR3 on it are uncertain; the CDR3 is the one TCRdb lists. This chain connects TRBV6-5 to TRBJ1-1; whether TRBD1, the table's D call, matches the DNA was not checked. In germline, CDR1 is MNHEY, CDR2 SVGAGI. The CDR3 length is 10 residues, termini included. CDR3: CASSPGQTFS.

This clonotype was seen ten or more times. V is TRBV11-1 and J is TRBJ2-3; 8 bases fit TRBD2. The germline CDR1 and CDR2 sequences are SGHAT and FQDESV (reference sequence). The CDR3 extends over 14 amino acids. With 2 bases clipped from V and 4 bases from J, the junction kept 2 bases outside the gene matches. CDR3 nucleotide sequence: TGTGCCAGCAGCTTAAACGGGGGGGCAGATACGCAGTATTTT. It yields the protein CASSLNGGADTQYF.

This clonotype occurred many times. The chain uses TRBV6-5 and TRBJ1-1; no definite D call. The CDR3 has 15 residues. Germline lookup yields CDR1 MNHEY and CDR2 SVGAGI. Trimming removed 0 bases from V and 4 bases from J, with 12 bases in between. In DNA form, the CDR3 reads TGTGCCAGCAGTTACTCGATGCGGGGTTTCACTGAAGCTTTCTTT. Its translation: CASSYSMRGFTEAFF.

This clonotype was seen only a few times. V gene TRBV10-3 combines with J gene TRBJ1-5; D is perhaps TRBD1 (6 bases). V was clipped by 0 bases and J by 1 base, with 16 bases between them. There are 18 residues in the CDR3. Germline CDR1 reads ENHRY; CDR2 reads SYGVKD. DNA of the CDR3: TGTGCCATCAGTGAGTCTAATGGGCCAGGGGACAGCAATCAGCCCCAGCATTTT. The encoded protein is CAISESNGPGDSNQPQHF.

Here the CDR3 reads CASSIDRGLEQYF. The CDR3 nucleotides read TGTGCCAGTAGTATAGATCGCGGACTCGAGCAGTACTTC. The chain is built from TRBV19 and TRBJ2-7; weak D call: TRBD2 (5 bases). CDR3 length: 13 amino acids. The ends were cut back, 0 bases at V and 6 bases at J, with 9 bases in the middle. In germline, CDR1 is LNHDA, CDR2 SQIVND (reference sequence).

The chain uses TRBV29-1 and TRBJ2-7; D perhaps matches TRBD2 (6 bases). CDR3 length: 13 residues. V lost 3 bases to trimming and J lost 0 bases, with 9 bases between them. The germline gives CDR1 SQVTM, CDR2 ANQGSEA. CDR3 in amino acids: CSVDDGSSYEQYF. The CDR3 DNA follows: TGCAGCGTTGATGACGGGAGCTCCTACGAGCAGTACTTC.

The chain employs TRBV19 and TRBJ1-4; D is ambiguous. Germline values: CDR1 LNHDA, CDR2 SQIVND (reference sequence). This CDR3 has 13 amino acids. V was trimmed by 7 bases and J by 2 bases, leaving 8 bases between them. CDR3 amino acids: CASTRGTNEKLFF. Here the CDR3 DNA reads TGTGCCAGTACGCGAGGTACTAATGAAAAACTGTTTTTT.

This clonotype was seen many times. The chain couples TRBV25-1 to TRBJ1-6; D is ambiguous. Germline CDR1 is MGHDK and CDR2 is SYGVNS. V shed 7 bases and J shed 4 bases, with 14 bases lying between them. There are 15 residues in the CDR3. The CDR3, as DNA: TGTGCCAGCACCATAGGTGAGGCGTATAATTCACCCCTCCACTTT. Protein: CASTIGEAYNSPLHF.

This clonotype appeared many times. CDR3 loop: CASSTPGGANYEQYF. As DNA, the CDR3 is TGTGCCAGCAGTACCCCCGGGGGGGCGAACTACGAGCAGTACTTC. V is TRBV28 and J is TRBJ2-7; 8 bases map to TRBD2. V shed 5 bases and J 3 bases; nucleotides not matched to a gene: 9. The germline CDR1 and CDR2 sequences are MDHEN and SYDVKM. The CDR3 consists of 15 residues.

The rearrangement uses TRBV10-3 and TRBJ2-7; 8 positions agree with TRBD2. CDR1 ENHRY and CDR2 SYGVKD come from the germline V gene. The CDR3 is 14 amino acids. V gave up 0 bases and J gave up 4 bases; unmatched junction bases: 2. The CDR3 DNA reads TGTGCCATCAGTGAGTCGGCTAGCGGGTACGAGCAGTACTTC. This encodes CAISESASGYEQYF.

This clonotype was observed many times. This rearrangement joins TRBV19 to TRBJ1-1; D is ambiguous. The CDR3 contains 10 residues. The ends were cut back, 8 bases at V and 12 bases at J, with 13 bases in the middle. Germline CDR1 LNHDA, CDR2 SQIVND (reference sequence). CDR3 in amino acids: CASPHEGSFF. DNA for the CDR3: TGTGCCAGTCCGCACGAAGGGTCTTTCTTT.

This chain links TRBV7-9 with TRBJ2-2, with TRBD1 as a possible D gene (6 bases). Trimming stripped 5 bases from V and 6 bases from J, with 16 bases between. Per the germline V gene, CDR1 is SEHNR and CDR2 is FQNEAQ (reference sequence). The CDR3 loop spans 15 amino acids. The CDR3 DNA sequence: TGTGCCAGCAGCATTACCGGGACACAGGCCGGGGAGCTGTTTTTT. It translates to CASSITGTQAGELFF.

This clonotype has a count of ten or more. This chain joins TRBV10-3 and TRBJ1-1; perhaps TRBD1 as D (5 bases). The CDR3 runs to 16 residues. Germline loops: CDR1 ENHRY, CDR2 SYGVKD. Trimming cost V 3 bases and J 0 bases, with 14 bases left between them. The CDR3 spells CAISDPDRGMNTEAFF. In DNA form, the CDR3 reads TGTGCCATCAGTGATCCTGACCGGGGGATGAACACTGAAGCTTTCTTT.